These 17 T cell receptor beta chains came from one sample sequenced in a study of molecular identifiers for immune sequencing clone quantification. MiXCR, applied by TCRdb to the PCR reads, yields one record per CDR3 protein. The sample carries hundreds of thousands of distinct CDR3 sequences, 25% recorded once. The sample consisted of naive CD8+ T cells from blood, with Jurkat cell RNA spiked in. The subset is: FACS-sorted CD8+CD4-CCR7+CD45RA+ naive T cells. The receptors shown here come from a human donor in good health. Some libraries in this study had Jurkat cell RNA spiked in.

This clonotype was seen more than once but under ten times. The chain has TRBV4-1 and TRBJ2-7; D gene unclear. CDR1 and CDR2 (germline): MGHRA, YSYEKL. The CDR3 totals 18 residues. Trimming left V 0 bases short and J 3 bases short, with 21 bases between. CDR3 residues: CASSQDIVTDLQVYEQYF. DNA for the CDR3: TGCGCCAGCAGCCAAGATATCGTCACAGACTTACAAGTCTACGAGCAGTACTTC.

The chain uses TRBV4-2 and TRBJ2-5; a possible D gene is TRBD1 (7 bases). The germline V gene has CDR1 LGHNA and CDR2 YNFKEQ. V was pared by 0 bases and J by 5 bases, with 16 bases between. The CDR3 is 16 amino acids. The CDR3 protein is CASSQEERPGGETQYF. The CDR3 DNA is TGTGCCAGCAGCCAAGAAGAGCGCCCAGGGGGGGAGACCCAGTACTTC.

The chain couples TRBV20-1 to TRBJ2-3, with D tentatively TRBD1 (6 bases). Per the germline V gene, CDR1 is DFQATT and CDR2 is SNEGSKA (reference sequence). CDR3 length: 23 residues. V lost 0 bases to trimming and J lost 0 bases, with 34 bases between them. CDR3 bases: TGCAGTGCTAGAGAAAAGGACAGAGACACGGTTCGCGGTGGACAAACTAGCACAGATACGCAGTATTTT. Protein: CSAREKDRDTVRGGQTSTDTQYF.

This clonotype was found many times. The J gene is TRBJ1-6, the V gene TRBV27; the D gene is possibly TRBD1 (5 bases). The CDR3 is made up of 13 amino acids. Germline assignment: CDR1 MNHEY and CDR2 SMNVEV (reference sequence). The V end lost 1 base, the J end lost 8 bases, and 6 bases lay between the germline ends. CDR3 residues: CASSLLGDSPLHF. DNA of the CDR3: TGTGCCAGCAGTTTATTAGGGGATTCACCCCTCCACTTT.

Many counts were recorded for this clonotype. The chain couples TRBV20-1 to TRBJ2-7; no definite D call. CDR3 length: 16 residues. Trimming shortened V by 5 bases and J by 6 bases, and 26 bases separated the two germline ends. The germline gives CDR1 DFQATT, CDR2 SNEGSKA (reference sequence). In nucleotides, the CDR3 is TGCAGTGCTCGGGTCATGGACGGGTGGGTAGTCGGCGAGCAGTACTTC. Translated: CSARVMDGWVVGEQYF.

The chain is built from TRBV7-8 and TRBJ2-4; tentatively, D is TRBD2 (6 bases). This CDR3 is 16 amino acids long. Germline CDR1 is SGHVS and CDR2 is FQNEAQ. V was pared by 5 bases and J by 2 bases, with 16 bases between. CDR3: CASSPRTTHPKNIQYF. The CDR3 coding sequence is TGTGCCAGCAGCCCCAGGACTACCCACCCCAAAAACATTCAGTACTTC.

This clonotype came up many times. Here the CDR3 reads CASSPPLRNEQFF. The CDR3 DNA reads TGTGCCAGCAGCCCCCCCCTGCGGAATGAGCAGTTCTTC. This chain links TRBV7-8 with TRBJ2-1; no reliable D call. Trimming left V 5 bases short and J 7 bases short, with 12 bases between. Germline V CDR1 and CDR2: SGHVS, FQNEAQ. The CDR3 is 13 residues long.

This clonotype was picked up many times. The rearrangement uses TRBV28 and TRBJ2-7, with TRBD1 identical over 8 bases. V dropped 2 bases and J dropped 12; count of bases not matched to a gene: 9. Germline V gene sequence: CDR1 MDHEN, CDR2 SYDVKM. The CDR3 contains 13 residues. The CDR3 spells CASSLSQGAGRYF. The CDR3 nucleotides read TGTGCCAGCAGTTTAAGCCAGGGGGCTGGTCGGTACTTC.

For this clonotype: Sequence at one end of the junction differs from germline and may be a read error. The J gene is TRBJ2-7, the V gene TRBV20-1; possible D gene TRBD2, 5 bases. CDR3 length: 13 residues. The germline CDR1 and CDR2 sequences are DFQATT and SNEGSKA (reference sequence). The CDR3 sequence: CSASPGISHEQYF. The CDR3 DNA reads TGCAGTGCTAGCCCGGGGATCTCCCACGAGCAGTACTTC.

This clonotype was counted between two and nine times. This chain links TRBV4-3 with TRBJ2-2; 8 bases align to TRBD1. The junction had 5 bases not matched to a gene; V was cut back by 2 bases and J by 6 bases. Germline-derived CDR1 and CDR2 are LGHNA and YSLEER. This CDR3 region has 15 residues. The CDR3: CASSQSWTGPGELFF. CDR3 bases: TGCGCCAGCAGCCAATCGTGGACAGGGCCCGGGGAGCTGTTTTTT.

CDR3 DNA sequence: TGCGCCAGCAGCTTGAAAGGGGGTGGGACTAATGAAAAACTGTTTTTT. Translation gives CASSLKGGGTNEKLFF. The chain links TRBV5-1 to TRBJ1-4; perhaps TRBD1 as D (6 bases). Trimming left V 1 base short and J 2 bases short, with 12 bases between. Germline V CDR1 and CDR2: SGHRS, YFSETQ. CDR3 length: 16 residues.

This chain links TRBV12-3 or TRBV12-4 with TRBJ2-2; 8 bases are shared with TRBD1. The V gene end was trimmed by 3 bases and the J gene end by 5 bases; junction bases not matched to a gene: 2. The CDR3 is 14 amino acids. CDR3 bases: TGTGCCAGCAGTTTTCAGGGGGCAACCGGGGAGCTGTTTTTT. It yields the protein CASSFQGATGELFF.

This clonotype has at least ten counts. The chain couples TRBV5-1 to TRBJ2-7, with TRBD2 matching over 7 bases. J gave up 4 bases and V 6 bases, and 4 bases lay outside the gene matches. Germline CDR1 is SGHRS and CDR2 is YFSETQ. The CDR3 contains 12 residues. In nucleotides, the CDR3 is TGCGCCAGCACCGGGGAGGGTTACGAGCAGTACTTC. Protein product: CASTGEGYEQYF.

On this clonotype itself: Mismatch with germline at one junction end may stem from a read error. The chain recombines TRBV28 with TRBJ2-7; 8 nucleotides align to TRBD1. The CDR3 sequence is 14 residues long. CDR1 and CDR2 from the germline V gene are MDHEN and SYDVKM. For the CDR3, the DNA is TGTGCCAGCAGCCTAGCCGACAGGGGTTACGTGCAGTACTTC. This sequence encodes CASSLADRGYVQYF.

A word on this clonotype: Compared with germline, one end of the junction differs, possibly owing to a read error. The J gene is TRBJ1-5, the V gene TRBV6-2 or TRBV6-3; D is uncertain. The CDR3 spans 15 residues. Germline V lookup: CDR1 MNHEY, CDR2 SVGEGT. CDR3 residues: CAGSLILYSNQPPHF. The CDR3 DNA reads TGTGCCGGCAGTTTAATTCTATATAGCAATCAGCCCCCGCATTTT.

The chain uses TRBV11-2 and TRBJ1-1, with 9 bases fitting TRBD1. The CDR3 spans 17 residues. V was clipped by 3 bases and J by 8 bases; unmatched bases: 16. The germline CDR1 and CDR2 sequences are SGHAT and FQNNGV. CDR3 in amino acids: CASSFNRGRDGLKEAFF. In DNA, the CDR3 is TGTGCCAGCAGCTTCAACAGGGGGCGGGACGGGTTGAAAGAAGCTTTCTTT.

This clonotype has at least ten counts. This chain uses TRBV18 with TRBJ2-3; 11 bases agree with TRBD2. The CDR3 totals 15 residues. Germline V lookup: CDR1 KGHSH, CDR2 LQKENI. With 4 bases clipped from V and 4 bases from J, the junction kept 4 bases outside the gene matches. The CDR3 sequence: CASSRSGRAPDTQYF. In nucleotides, the CDR3 is TGTGCCAGCTCACGTAGCGGGAGGGCCCCAGATACGCAGTATTTT.